The clone carrying this T cell receptor beta chain ranks as medium-sized. Its antigen remains unknown. CDR1 is SGHDT and CDR2 is YYEEEE in the germline V gene. V lost 0 bases to trimming and J lost 2 bases, with 8 bases between them. The CDR3 runs 14 residues. The time point is: sample taken at primary tumor resection. The data stem from a study of spatial heterogeneity in lung cancer. Using its own MiXCR run on the 5' RACE reads, TCRdb lists one record per CDR3 protein. Found here are 16,000 or so distinct CDR3 sequences, under 7.5% of them singletons; the top ten hold 20%. Findings and caveats of the study: Counts of expanded intratumoral alpha and beta TCRs tracked tumor mutation counts.

This TCR came from a female donor with early-stage non-small cell lung cancer. The sample in question was lung tumor tissue, obtained at surgery. The chain has TRBV5-6 and TRBJ1-1; D gene ambiguous. CDR3 coding DNA: TGTGCCAGCAGCTTGGGTGGCCGAAACACTGAAGCTTTCTTT. Amino acids: CASSLGGRNTEAFF.